Listed here is a single TCR beta chain. Its recognized antigen is unknown. No much larger clone exists at a distance of one base, and base qualities are not known. The cohort comprised several hundred healthy bone marrow donors. All cohort members were sampled while nominally healthy, although unrecorded immune exposures were likely present. The donor tested CMV seronegative and was one of the 352 seronegative cohort members. Every donor gave a peripheral blood sample, and the peripheral blood mononuclear cells from that sample were used for TCR beta sequencing. Genomic DNA extraction from the blood cell samples was performed with the Qiagen DNeasy Blood Extraction Kit. The germline V gene gives CDR1 as SGHDT and CDR2 as YYEEEE. Reading from cysteine to phenylalanine, the CDR3 counts 16 amino acids. Of the read, only the CDR3 DNA is kept; its 48 bases are in frame from base 1. V is shortened by 3 bases, J by 3 bases, and the region joining them spans 18 bases.

The sample comes from a study of cytomegalovirus exposure and HLA in healthy donors (dated by TCRdb to about 2017). Looking at the study overall: According to an earlier analysis of 550 to 750 of the donors, roughly 180 million T cells yielded 120 million or so unique TCR beta sequences and approximately 300 Gb of sequence data. Around 320 gigabases of sequencing data and tens of millions of unique TCR sequences were included in an early release covering about 700 HLA-typed donors. Of the 398 genotyped donors, approximately 82% fell in the genetic ancestry cluster associated with self-reported Caucasian donors. The study aimed to test whether cataloging public T cell receptors could reveal signatures of past pathogen exposure. The study used immunosequencing to profile the T cell repertoires of around 600 subjects and linked those repertoires to cytomegalovirus serostatus. In addition to the first cohort of about 650 subjects, a separate validation cohort of 130 or so different subjects was used. To predict cytomegalovirus infection status, the study combined high-throughput TCR immunosequencing, statistical association of individual TCRs with disease status, and machine learning. To study patterns of TCR occurrence, a later analysis re-analyzed previously published TCR beta repertoires from several hundred donors and added high-resolution HLA genotyping. The later analysis used no new phenotypic data to find candidate immune exposures, relying instead on TCR beta sequences and their occurrence across donors. An earlier analysis of approximately 500 of the donors applied high-throughput TCR beta sequencing to assess whether each TCR beta V gene segment acted as functional or pseudogenic. Donor age, sex, ethnicity and CMV serostatus were compiled alongside the repertoire data. A later genetic analysis used genome-wide SNP genotypes for about 60% of the roughly 700 donors, treating that subset as a discovery cohort. Every discovery cohort repertoire had been produced on one sequencing platform. Both class I and class II loci were covered by HLA typing, at four-digit resolution. The number of donors typed differed by locus, with about 629-640 for A, B, C, DRB1 and DQB1, around 500 for DQA1, 600 to 610 for DPA1, and under 490 for DPB1. About five DR-DQ haplotypes were handled as single units for association and clustering, since linkage in the cohort was strong. On average, roughly 250,000 unique TCR beta nucleotide sequences were sequenced per donor among roughly 430 genotyped donors of the cohort, with 15% to 20% of those sequences being non-productive.

Receptors were amplified or captured by the immunoSEQ multiplex PCR assay. A mixture of 60 forward primers for TCR Vbeta segments and 13 reverse primers for TCR Jbeta segments was used in the multiplex PCR. The CDR3 region of rearranged TCR beta genes was amplified from genomic DNA with a multiplex PCR assay. The amplified TCR beta libraries were sequenced on the Illumina HiSeq System as 87-base-pair reads. In the paper's pipeline: A later analysis tallied tens of millions of unique TCR beta chains across the 666 repertoires, and around 12 million of those chains were shared by two or more donors. Raw reads were error-corrected and collapsed into unique sequences by a nearest-neighbor algorithm in which closely related sequences were merged to remove PCR and sequencing errors. To assign V, D and J gene segments, CDR3 sequences were aligned to IMGT reference sequences. For a sequence to be retained, at least a six-nucleotide match to both a V gene segment and a J gene segment was required. Rearrangements were called productive when the CDR3 lacked stop codons and stayed in frame with V and J; all others were non-productive. CDR3 was defined by IMGT convention, running from the second conserved V-encoded cysteine to the conserved J-encoded phenylalanine. The earlier analysis of about 500 of the donors excluded sequences that lacked an unambiguous match to a single V gene segment. An earlier analysis of almost 600 of the donors classified V segments as functional when productive rearrangements were above 56.7% and as segregating when the standard deviation between donors was above 5%. A statistical classification framework was developed to diagnose cytomegalovirus status using the catalog of TCR beta chain sequences. In a later analysis, TCR nucleotide sequences were compared against IMGT/GENE-DB human TR gene sequences so that V and J genes could be assigned. In a later analysis, CDR3 sequences and most-parsimonious VDJ recombination scenarios were assigned using the TCRdist pipeline. In a later analysis, each TCR beta chain was defined by its CDR3 amino acid sequence together with its V-gene family, and reads without a unique V-gene family were excluded. In a later analysis, 450 to 600 highly shared, low-generation-probability nucleotide sequences were removed to address suspected cross-contamination and a sequencing artifact. In a later analysis, a clonal expansion index for each public chain was calculated from normalized within-repertoire ranks of inferred template counts. In a later analysis, generation probabilities were computed with a VDJ recombination model fitted to out-of-frame rearrangements, and the resulting probabilities were checked against IGoR. In a later analysis, TCR-TCR, TCR-HLA and TCR-CMV co-occurrence was scored with hypergeometric tests, and a repertoire-size bias correction was applied to TCR pairs. False discovery rates were estimated in a later analysis by permuting HLA or CMV assignments 20 times. In a later analysis, co-occurring TCRs were grouped using DBSCAN, with TCRdist sequence similarity added in when clustering inside HLA-allele-positive subsets. Repertoires with fewer than 30,000 or more than 120,000 public chains, plus five repertoires with anomalous nucleotide sharing, were excluded from co-occurrence clustering. The source is immuneACCESS, and TCRdb retained only in-frame sequences with V and J called. Part of the clones is not carried over; for the studies checked, unresolved V genes explain less than half of this, and the remainder is unexplained. That table supplies the V and J calls and clone size; D and trimming were determined from the DNA. This sample has approximately 140,000 clones in its table, and just over 65% of those were observed once. 6.5% of the sample comes from the top ten.

What the work shows at the level of the full study, not this receptor alone: According to a later genetic analysis, donors in an Asian-associated ancestry cluster had fewer N-insertions in productive TCRs than the roughly 700-donor mean. About 15 rarely observed V segments, including chromosome 9 orphons, were excluded from the earlier analysis of several hundred of the donors because counts were too low. In a later genetic analysis, a missense DCLRE1C variant was associated with V-gene and J-gene trimming of TCR beta chains, and the association was replicated in an independent cohort. In the study, roughly 160 TCR beta chains were listed as associated with cytomegalovirus. In both the original and validation cohorts, the classifier was reported to diagnose cytomegalovirus status with high specificity and sensitivity. Correlated functional status among segregating V segments might reflect linkage disequilibrium, but an unknown experimental factor could not be ruled out. The authors suggested that the approach could potentially be extended to other disease states and immunological phenotypes. When HLA alleles, especially DR and DQ, strongly co-occurred, TCR associations were difficult to assign to individual alleles. In a later analysis, several top co-occurrence clusters were reported to appear linked to parvovirus B19, influenza, CMV and Epstein-Barr virus. The presence/absence analyses assumed that sequencing depth was roughly uniform across donors, and that assumption may not be true. Compared with equally common non-associated chains, HLA-associated TCR beta chains in a later analysis were more clonally expanded and had lower generation probabilities. For the cohort, immune exposure information was limited to CMV serostatus. A further reported finding was that TCR beta sequences accurately predicted the HLA-A and HLA-B alleles for most subjects in the first cohort. Most CMV-associated TCR beta chains appeared to be HLA-restricted in a later analysis, and the HLA associations seemed to be driven largely by CMV exposure. According to a later analysis, TCR association rates differed among HLA loci, with DRB1 alleles showing the most associated TCRs and HLA-C alleles showing the fewest. Some IMGT-functional V segments, including TRBV6-2 and TRBV6-3, could not be told apart with the 87-base-pair reads, so those segments were excluded. A cluster of highly shared sequence variants was judged likely to be a technical artifact of the sequencing pipeline. Specific HLA alleles were associated with over 15,000 TCR beta sequences at a false discovery rate of 0.05 in a later analysis. An earlier analysis of some 590 of the donors showed that most TCR beta V segments appeared in productive rearrangements either about 90% or about 30% of the time, which broadly matched IMGT annotations. In vitro tests confirmed that three of the cytomegalovirus-associated TCR beta chains recognize cytomegalovirus antigens. Most TCR sequences were seen in very few donors, while some public TCRs were found in many individuals. Because HLA typing was unavailable for some donors at each locus, only the typed subset was used in association tests. The cohort was sequenced for TCR beta chains only, and without alpha or paired-chain data the features that could be detected were limited.

The origin of this receptor is an older woman in good health and CMV-seronegative. The receptor chain draws on TRBV5-6 and TRBJ1-2; a tentative D call is TRBD1 (6 bases match). What was sequenced was PBMCs. The DNA sequence is given as TGTGCCAGCAGCTGGACACAGGGCATTTACTACTATGGCTACACCTTC. Translated, it gives CASSWTQGIYYYGYTF.